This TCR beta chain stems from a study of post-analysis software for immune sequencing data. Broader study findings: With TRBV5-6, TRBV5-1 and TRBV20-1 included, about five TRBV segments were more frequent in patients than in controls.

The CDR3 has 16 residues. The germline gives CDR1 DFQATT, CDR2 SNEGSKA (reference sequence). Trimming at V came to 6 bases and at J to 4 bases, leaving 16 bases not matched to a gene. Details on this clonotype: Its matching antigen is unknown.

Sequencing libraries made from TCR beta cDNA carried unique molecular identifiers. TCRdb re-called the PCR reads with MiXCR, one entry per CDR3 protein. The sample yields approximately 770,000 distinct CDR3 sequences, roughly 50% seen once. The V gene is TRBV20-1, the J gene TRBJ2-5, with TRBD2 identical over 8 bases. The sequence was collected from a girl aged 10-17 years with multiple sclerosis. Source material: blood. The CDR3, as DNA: TGCAGTGCAGGCCCCTCGGGGGCGGGAGGTGTAGAGACCCAGTACTTC. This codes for CSAGPSGAGGVETQYF.